This TCR beta chain was obtained from a study of blood T cells in healthy people across ages. Primed by a sample-barcoded 5' primer and a J-beta primer mix, a second PCR proceeded for about 6 to 11 cycles. MiXCR was run by TCRdb on the 5' RACE reads, yielding one entry per CDR3 protein. The table has around 870,000 distinct CDR3 sequences, 25% to 30% seen once; the top ten hold 15% to 20%. The source is an elderly woman in good health. The sample comprised blood.

CDR3 DNA: TGTGCCAGCAGTTACTCCGGGGACCGATTCGACTATGGCTACACCTTC. It is translated as CASSYSGDRFDYGYTF. The rearrangement joins TRBV6-2 or TRBV6-3 to TRBJ1-2; D is possibly TRBD1 (5 bases). Germline V CDR1 and CDR2: MNHEY, SVGEGT. The CDR3 is made up of 16 amino acids. V dropped 0 bases and J dropped 3 bases, with 14 bases sitting between them.